Shown below are 4 T cell receptor beta chains from a single sample sequenced in a study of blood T cell repertoires in COVID-19. Clones were sequenced by immunoSEQ multiplex PCR, and TCRdb holds only the in-frame ones, with some missing. Of approximately 76,000 clones in the sample, around nine tenths were seen once. The sequenced material came from peripheral blood. The source of these receptors is a woman aged 55-69 years with acute or convalescent COVID-19.

Only a few counts were recorded for this clone. The chain employs TRBV2 and TRBJ2-7; 8 nucleotides line up with TRBD1. The V gene's germline CDR1 is SNHLY and CDR2 FYNNEI. The trim removed 1 base at V and 0 bases at J, leaving 5 bases unmatched. This CDR3 has 16 residues. The CDR3 DNA reads as TGTGCCAGCAGTGAAGGTGGGACAGGCGTCTCCTACGAGCAGTACTTC. Translation: CASSEGGTGVSYEQYF.

V gene TRBV21-1 combines with J gene TRBJ2-5; no check of the table's D call, TRBD1, against the DNA was made. TRBV21-1 is a pseudogene locus. CDR3 length: 14 residues. The CDR3 bases are TGTGCCAGCAGCAACCAGGGGGGCGGGGAGACCCAGTACTTC. This gives the protein CASSNQGGGETQYF.

The chain employs TRBV5-1 and TRBJ2-7; TRBD1 aligns across 7 bases. Germline V gene data show CDR1 as SGHRS and CDR2 as YFSETQ. This CDR3 has 14 amino acids. The V segment lost 2 bases and the J segment 7 bases; nucleotides outside the gene matches: 9. As DNA, the CDR3 is TGCGCCAGCAGCTTCGGGACAGCCCGAGGGGAGCAGTACTTC. It encodes CASSFGTARGEQYF.

This rearrangement joins TRBV4-3 to TRBJ1-1; 8 nucleotides match TRBD1. Germline-derived CDR1 and CDR2 are LGHNA and YSLEER. V shed 8 bases, J shed 6 bases, and the junction held 8 bases outside the gene matches. The CDR3 runs 13 residues. The CDR3 loop reads CASQDRGMPEAFF. DNA for the CDR3: TGCGCCAGCCAAGACAGGGGTATGCCTGAAGCTTTCTTT.